The 24 T cell receptor beta chains given below trace back to one sample, sequenced in a study of blood T cells in healthy people across ages. A second roughly 6 to 12 cycle PCR used barcoded and J-beta primers. TCRdb recomputed calls from the 5' RACE reads with MiXCR, one row per CDR3 protein. Found here are over 500,000 distinct CDR3 sequences, over 40% of them singletons; the top ten hold roughly 13%. The sequencing input was blood. All receptors derive from a woman at least 80 years old in good health.

This chain connects TRBV25-1 to TRBJ2-1, with 10 bases aligning to TRBD1. CDR1 and CDR2 from the germline V gene are MGHDK and SYGVNS. V lost 4 bases, J lost 8 bases, and 5 bases stayed unmatched. This CDR3 contains 14 residues. The CDR3 loop is CASSVGTGADEQFF. The CDR3 DNA sequence: TGTGCCAGCAGTGTCGGGACAGGGGCGGATGAGCAGTTCTTC.

This clonotype showed up just once. CDR3 region: CASSEGGVREQYF. Written as DNA, the CDR3 is TGTGCCAGCAGCGAGGGGGGGGTAAGGGAGCAGTACTTC. The chain uses TRBV25-1 and TRBJ2-7; D perhaps matches TRBD2 (7 bases). Germline-derived CDR1 and CDR2 are MGHDK and SYGVNS. V lost 6 bases and J 7 bases, leaving 16 bases between the germline ends. This CDR3 region has 13 residues.

This clonotype was seen many times. The gene calls are TRBV4-1 and TRBJ2-1; possible D gene TRBD1, 5 bases. V was shortened by 3 bases and J by 4 bases, with 19 bases between the two germline ends. Germline-derived CDR1 and CDR2 are MGHRA and YSYEKL. The CDR3 length is 17 residues. The CDR3 is CASSHQGDRGKYNEQFF. The CDR3, as DNA: TGCGCCAGCAGCCACCAAGGGGATAGGGGAAAATACAATGAGCAGTTCTTC.

The V and J genes are TRBV5-1 and TRBJ2-3; TRBD1 is a possible D gene (7 bases). Germline CDR1 SGHRS, CDR2 YFSETQ. The CDR3 length is 15 residues. Deletions cut 7 bases from V and 3 bases from J, with 18 bases between. This CDR3 reads CASAPWAGGTDTQYF. The CDR3 DNA is TGCGCCAGCGCTCCTTGGGCAGGGGGGACAGATACGCAGTATTTT.

On this clonotype: At one end, the junction sequence differs from germline, possibly due to a read error. This chain joins TRBV7-9 and TRBJ1-1; D is unclear. Germline V gene data show CDR1 as SEHNR and CDR2 as FQNEAQ (reference sequence). The CDR3 has 15 residues. The CDR3 DNA follows: TGTGCCAGCAGCCATCAGGACGGCGTTAACACCGAAGCTTTCTTT. This gives the protein CASSHQDGVNTEAFF.

This clonotype has more than one count but fewer than ten. The J gene is TRBJ2-5, the V gene TRBV30; D is unresolved. V lost 0 bases and J lost 1, with 3 bases in between. The V gene's germline CDR1 is GTSNPN and CDR2 SVGIG (reference sequence). CDR3 length equals 12 residues. The CDR3 bases are TGTGCCTGGAGTGTGGGCCAAGAGACCCAGTACTTC. Translated, it gives CAWSVGQETQYF.

The V call is TRBV7-9, the J call TRBJ2-1, with unresolved D. CDR1 is SEHNR and CDR2 is FQNEAQ in the germline V gene (reference sequence). This CDR3 is 16 amino acids long. Trimming stripped 3 bases from V and 1 base from J, with 13 bases between. In DNA, the CDR3 is TGTGCCAGCAGCTTGCAGGCCTACCCTTCCTACAATGAGCAGTTCTTC. Translation: CASSLQAYPSYNEQFF.

This clonotype has a count of ten or more. The chain's CDR3 is CATSRDFPTGENIQYF. DNA of the CDR3: TGTGCCACCAGCAGAGATTTCCCTACAGGGGAAAACATTCAGTACTTC. V and J are TRBV15 and TRBJ2-4, with 7 bases identical to TRBD1. The V gene end was trimmed by 0 bases and the J gene end by 5 bases; junction bases not matched to a gene: 7. The CDR3 covers 16 residues. Per the germline V gene, CDR1 is LNHNV and CDR2 is YYDKDF (reference sequence).

In its sample, this clonotype was seen many times. The rearrangement joins TRBV7-8 to TRBJ2-7; D gene ambiguous. Germline assignment: CDR1 SGHVS and CDR2 FQNEAQ. This CDR3 is 14 amino acids long. V lost 1 base and J 5 bases, leaving 12 bases between the germline ends. CDR3 in DNA: TGTGCCAGCAGCTTAGGAAGACCTGAGGACGAGCAGTACTTC. It encodes CASSLGRPEDEQYF.

As to this clonotype: This may come from a read error, since a much larger clone is one base off. The CDR3 here is CAAHYPGRLAKNIQYF. The CDR3 bases are TGCGCCGCGCATTACCCAGGGCGCTTGGCCAAAAACATTCAGTACTTC. V is TRBV5-1 and J is TRBJ2-4; a possible D gene is TRBD1 (5 bases). The germline V gene has CDR1 SGHRS and CDR2 YFSETQ. Trimming cost V 10 bases and J 1 base, with 21 bases left between them. This CDR3 is 16 amino acids long.

In its sample, this clonotype was seen a few times. This chain links TRBV29-1 with TRBJ1-1; D possibly corresponds to TRBD1 (6 bases). The V end was cut by 2 bases, the J end by 11 bases, with 15 bases between. The CDR3 consists of 12 residues. Germline-derived CDR1 and CDR2 are SQVTM and ANQGSEA. CDR3 sequence reads: CSVERGAGEAFF. Here the CDR3 DNA reads TGCAGCGTTGAAAGGGGGGCAGGGGAGGCTTTCTTT.

This clonotype was seen at least ten times. The chain joins TRBV29-1 to TRBJ2-5; D assignment may be TRBD1 or TRBD2 (5 bases each). Trimming removed 7 bases from V and 4 bases from J, with 16 bases in between. The CDR3 totals 13 residues. Per the germline V gene, CDR1 is SQVTM and CDR2 is ANQGSEA. The chain's CDR3 is CSASSGPRETQYF. As DNA, the CDR3 is TGCAGCGCCTCATCGGGGCCGAGAGAGACCCAGTACTTC.

The chain links TRBV21-1 to TRBJ2-5. TRBV21-1 is tagged as a pseudogene. The CDR3 contains 12 residues. CDR3 DNA sequence: TGTGCCAGCAGCAAACAACAAGAGACCCAGTACTTC. Translated: CASSKQQETQYF.

Many counts were recorded for this clonotype. The V and J genes are TRBV28 and TRBJ2-3, with unresolved D. Germline CDR1 and CDR2: MDHEN and SYDVKM. Deletions cut 10 bases from V and 3 bases from J, with 17 bases between. The CDR3 sequence is 14 residues long. CDR3 region: CATTVYNPTDTQYF. The DNA of the CDR3 is TGTGCCACCACAGTTTATAATCCTACAGATACGCAGTATTTT.

This clonotype came up a few times. This chain joins TRBV20-1 and TRBJ2-3; 11 bases are a match to TRBD2. The germline V gene has CDR1 DFQATT and CDR2 SNEGSKA (reference sequence). CDR3 length equals 17 residues. The junction had 9 bases not matched to a gene; V was cut back by 0 bases and J by 4 bases. This CDR3 reads CSARDRLAGLFADTQYF. The CDR3 DNA reads as TGCAGTGCTAGAGATCGACTAGCGGGACTTTTTGCAGATACGCAGTATTTT.

This clonotype has at least ten counts. V gene TRBV20-1 combines with J gene TRBJ2-5, with D perhaps being TRBD1 or TRBD2 (5 bases each). Germline V lookup: CDR1 DFQATT, CDR2 SNEGSKA (reference sequence). This CDR3 is 12 amino acids long. The ends were cut back, 6 bases at V and 7 bases at J, with 15 bases in the middle. The CDR3 DNA reads TGCAGTGCCCGGGGCACAGTAGGGACCCAGTACTTC. It translates to CSARGTVGTQYF.

The chain is built from TRBV4-3 and TRBJ1-2; no clear D gene. This CDR3 contains 14 residues. Per germline, CDR1 LGHNA and CDR2 YSLEER. V lost 0 bases and J lost 1, with 6 bases in between. CDR3 sequence: CASSQDVDNYGYTF. The CDR3 DNA is TGCGCCAGCAGCCAAGATGTGGATAACTATGGCTACACCTTC.

The chain couples TRBV5-6 to TRBJ1-5; D unresolved. CDR1 SGHDT and CDR2 YYEEEE come from the germline V gene. The CDR3 is 16 residues long. Trimming took 3 bases from V and 3 from J, leaving 16 bases between them. CDR3 region: CASSSPREASNQPQHF. CDR3 bases: TGTGCCAGCAGCTCCCCGCGGGAGGCGTCCAATCAGCCCCAGCATTTT.

The J gene is TRBJ2-1, the V gene TRBV28; 8 bases agree with TRBD1. The CDR3 totals 12 residues. In germline, CDR1 is MDHEN, CDR2 SYDVKM. V shed 1 base, J shed 14 bases, and the junction held 4 bases outside the gene matches. The CDR3 is CASSLSTGEEFF. CDR3 DNA sequence: TGTGCCAGCAGTTTATCGACAGGGGAAGAGTTCTTC.

With regard to this clonotype: Germline and junction disagree at one end, which may indicate a read error. Here the CDR3 reads CTSSAGYTQYF. CDR3 bases: TGTACCAGCAGCGCGGGATATACGCAGTATTTT. The chain carries TRBV7-8 and TRBJ2-3; the D gene is possibly TRBD2 (6 bases). This CDR3 contains 11 residues. CDR1 SGHVS and CDR2 FQNEAQ come from the germline V gene.

This clonotype was seen many times. The genes are TRBV18 and TRBJ2-3, with TRBD1 as a possible D gene (6 bases). Germline values: CDR1 KGHSH, CDR2 LQKENI. The length of the CDR3 is 13 residues. Trimming stripped 3 bases from V and 6 bases from J, with 10 bases between. As DNA, the CDR3 is TGTGCCAGCTCACCGAACAGGGCCGATACGCAGTATTTT. Encoded protein: CASSPNRADTQYF.

The chain combines TRBV2 with TRBJ1-4; no definite D call. The CDR3 is 14 residues long. The V gene lost 5 bases and the J gene lost 0 bases, with 7 bases spanning the gap. Germline V lookup: CDR1 SNHLY, CDR2 FYNNEI. CDR3 amino acids: CASSRWATNEKLFF. The CDR3 DNA follows: TGTGCCAGCAGTCGGTGGGCAACTAATGAAAAACTGTTTTTT.

The chain has TRBV14 and TRBJ2-3; D possibly matches TRBD1 or TRBD2 (5 bases each). Germline assignment: CDR1 SGHDN and CDR2 FVKESK. The CDR3 consists of 18 residues. Trimming left V 4 bases short and J 3 bases short, with 23 bases between. DNA of the CDR3: TGTGCCAGCAGCCTTACTGGAACAGACAGTCGGAGGACAGATACGCAGTATTTT. The encoded protein is CASSLTGTDSRRTDTQYF.

This clonotype has a count of ten or more. The chain carries TRBV21-1 and TRBJ2-3; the table's TRBD2 call for D was not verified on the DNA. TRBV21-1 counts as a pseudogene. The CDR3 is 16 amino acids. CDR3 loop: CASSLLRDGSTDTQYF. CDR3 nucleotides: TGTGCCAGCAGCCTACTGCGGGACGGCAGCACAGATACGCAGTATTTT.